Listed below are T cell receptor beta chains from one sample, sequenced in a study of CD8 T cells in Susac syndrome. Via MiXCR, TCRdb re-called the immunoSEQ multiplex PCR reads, giving one row per CDR3 protein. The data contain 150,000 to 190,000 distinct CDR3 sequences, about 94% of them singletons. Input material: CD8+ T cells from PBMCs. These receptors were obtained from a human donor with multiple sclerosis. Each CDR3 is given without its conserved first and last residue. Only part of the rows carry a size: once, few, many, or a class if the clone is expanded.

v_call: TRBV4-1
j_call: TRBJ2-7
clone_size: .
cdr3_length: 11
cdr3_aa: ASSHGLNYEQY

v_call: TRBV19
j_call: TRBJ1-5
clone_size: once
cdr3_length: 17
cdr3_aa: ASSIKDEAIVLFNQPQH

v_call: TRBV20-1
j_call: TRBJ2-7
clone_size: .
cdr3_length: 12
cdr3_aa: SARLTDRDYEQY

v_call: TRBV13
j_call: TRBJ1-2
clone_size: .
cdr3_length: 15
cdr3_aa: ASSLGRAVSINYGYT

v_call: TRBV4-2
j_call: TRBJ2-2
clone_size: .
cdr3_length: 13
cdr3_aa: ASSQSRDRVRELF

v_call: TRBV19
j_call: TRBJ1-1
clone_size: .
cdr3_length: 12
cdr3_aa: ASSILPRRTEAF

v_call: TRBV28
j_call: TRBJ1-2
clone_size: once
cdr3_length: 13
cdr3_aa: ASRPVYRQNYGYT

v_call: TRBV4-3
j_call: TRBJ2-5
clone_size: .
cdr3_length: 13
cdr3_aa: ASSQDLTDQETQY

v_call: TRBV18
j_call: TRBJ2-7
clone_size: .
cdr3_length: 15
cdr3_aa: ASSPTGHAAPTYEQY

v_call: TRBV6-5
j_call: TRBJ1-2
clone_size: .
cdr3_length: 12
cdr3_aa: ASSLGQGTDGYT

v_call: TRBV20-1
j_call: TRBJ1-5
clone_size: once
cdr3_length: 14
cdr3_aa: SARRQGPYYNQPQH

v_call: TRBV23-1
j_call: TRBJ2-7
clone_size: .
cdr3_length: 13
cdr3_aa: ASSHVSVASYEQY

v_call: TRBV2
j_call: TRBJ2-1
clone_size: .
cdr3_length: 10
cdr3_aa: ASSDWGNEQF

v_call: TRBV9
j_call: TRBJ1-2
clone_size: .
cdr3_length: 12
cdr3_aa: ASSAGDSSYGYT

v_call: TRBV30
j_call: TRBJ1-2
clone_size: .
cdr3_length: 14
cdr3_aa: AWSMKVSQFNYGYT

v_call: TRBV7-9
j_call: TRBJ2-6
clone_size: .
cdr3_length: 17
cdr3_aa: ASSPGLAGPGPGANVLT

v_call: TRBV30
j_call: TRBJ2-1
clone_size: .
cdr3_length: 10
cdr3_aa: AWRGDTNEQF

v_call: TRBV4-3
j_call: TRBJ2-2
clone_size: .
cdr3_length: 18
cdr3_aa: ASSPIEVQHTEANTGELF

v_call: TRBV7-9
j_call: TRBJ2-7
clone_size: once
cdr3_length: 13
cdr3_aa: ASSSPGDREKESY

v_call: TRBV30
j_call: TRBJ1-1
clone_size: few
cdr3_length: 9
cdr3_aa: AWSPGTEAF

v_call: TRBV19
j_call: TRBJ2-7
clone_size: once
cdr3_length: 13
cdr3_aa: ASSIGVDRLYEQY

v_call: TRBV9
j_call: TRBJ2-7
clone_size: .
cdr3_length: 14
cdr3_aa: ASSSRRDSSSYEQY

v_call: TRBV29-1
j_call: TRBJ1-3
clone_size: .
cdr3_length: 10
cdr3_aa: SARGQENTIY

v_call: TRBV12-5
j_call: TRBJ2-1
clone_size: .
cdr3_length: 9
cdr3_aa: ASGPGHEQF

v_call: TRBV23-1
j_call: TRBJ2-1
clone_size: .
cdr3_length: 14
cdr3_aa: ASSQITGHPCNEQF

v_call: TRBV3-1
j_call: TRBJ1-2
clone_size: .
cdr3_length: 9
cdr3_aa: ASSQDRGYT

v_call: TRBV9
j_call: TRBJ2-1
clone_size: .
cdr3_length: 13
cdr3_aa: ASSVGASGGNEQF

v_call: TRBV29-1
j_call: TRBJ2-7
clone_size: once
cdr3_length: 15
cdr3_aa: SVEGDFGRRGSYEQY

v_call: TRBV9
j_call: TRBJ2-3
clone_size: .
cdr3_length: 14
cdr3_aa: ASSAGTGRSVGTQY

v_call: TRBV20-1
j_call: TRBJ1-2
clone_size: .
cdr3_length: 11
cdr3_aa: SASTGVFYGYT

v_call: TRBV30
j_call: TRBJ2-7
clone_size: .
cdr3_length: 9
cdr3_aa: AWGRAYEQY

v_call: TRBV24-1
j_call: TRBJ2-6
clone_size: .
cdr3_length: 16
cdr3_aa: ATSASGTIVPGANVLT

v_call: TRBV7-3
j_call: TRBJ1-1
clone_size: once
cdr3_length: 12
cdr3_aa: ASSFGTLNTEAF

v_call: TRBV6-2/TRBV6-3
j_call: TRBJ2-3
clone_size: .
cdr3_length: 13
cdr3_aa: ASSLDRGREDTQY

v_call: TRBV2
j_call: TRBJ2-3
clone_size: .
cdr3_length: 11
cdr3_aa: ASKQTYTDTQY

v_call: TRBV7-8
j_call: TRBJ2-5
clone_size: .
cdr3_length: 12
cdr3_aa: ASSAYGLQETQY

v_call: TRBV20-1
j_call: TRBJ1-5
clone_size: .
cdr3_length: 12
cdr3_aa: SASEGNSNQPQH

v_call: TRBV20-1
j_call: TRBJ2-5
clone_size: .
cdr3_length: 12
cdr3_aa: SARAGTSVETQY

v_call: TRBV27
j_call: TRBJ2-4
clone_size: .
cdr3_length: 14
cdr3_aa: ASSPRGTDIKNIQY

v_call: TRBV7-2
j_call: TRBJ2-5
clone_size: .
cdr3_length: 12
cdr3_aa: ASSPGGLGETQY

v_call: TRBV9
j_call: TRBJ1-2
clone_size: .
cdr3_length: 9
cdr3_aa: ASEGREGYT

v_call: TRBV25-1
j_call: TRBJ2-7
clone_size: .
cdr3_length: 11
cdr3_aa: ASRARQSYEQY

v_call: TRBV9
j_call: TRBJ1-5
clone_size: .
cdr3_length: 11
cdr3_aa: ASSVGQDQPQH

v_call: TRBV7-2
j_call: TRBJ1-2
clone_size: once
cdr3_length: 12
cdr3_aa: ASSFGQGSYGYT

v_call: TRBV28
j_call: TRBJ2-7
clone_size: .
cdr3_length: 14
cdr3_aa: ASSHPPGQPRVEQY

v_call: TRBV7-8
j_call: TRBJ2-3
clone_size: .
cdr3_length: 15
cdr3_aa: ASSLVQDKASTDTQY

v_call: TRBV9
j_call: TRBJ2-5
clone_size: .
cdr3_length: 11
cdr3_aa: ASSVVLRGAQY

v_call: TRBV3-1
j_call: TRBJ2-4
clone_size: .
cdr3_length: 11
cdr3_aa: ASSQGIKREPD

v_call: TRBV7-9
j_call: TRBJ1-2
clone_size: once
cdr3_length: 14
cdr3_aa: ASSLGATGNFYGYT

v_call: TRBV4-3
j_call: TRBJ2-3
clone_size: .
cdr3_length: 11
cdr3_aa: ASSYNRRDTQY

v_call: TRBV10-3
j_call: TRBJ1-1
clone_size: .
cdr3_length: 13
cdr3_aa: AISTNRGRNTEAF

v_call: TRBV7-9
j_call: TRBJ2-1
clone_size: .
cdr3_length: 14
cdr3_aa: ASSLDATDFYNEQF

v_call: TRBV6-2/TRBV6-3
j_call: .
clone_size: .
cdr3_length: 14
cdr3_aa: ASSFNIAGGPYEQY

v_call: TRBV29-1
j_call: TRBJ1-2
clone_size: .
cdr3_length: 13
cdr3_aa: SVERLGQDGIRYT

v_call: TRBV27
j_call: TRBJ2-7
clone_size: .
cdr3_length: 12
cdr3_aa: ASSHTGRGHEQY

v_call: TRBV19
j_call: TRBJ2-5
clone_size: .
cdr3_length: 13
cdr3_aa: ASSHGTWGQETQY

v_call: TRBV4-2
j_call: TRBJ2-5
clone_size: .
cdr3_length: 13
cdr3_aa: ASSQDLRPQETQY